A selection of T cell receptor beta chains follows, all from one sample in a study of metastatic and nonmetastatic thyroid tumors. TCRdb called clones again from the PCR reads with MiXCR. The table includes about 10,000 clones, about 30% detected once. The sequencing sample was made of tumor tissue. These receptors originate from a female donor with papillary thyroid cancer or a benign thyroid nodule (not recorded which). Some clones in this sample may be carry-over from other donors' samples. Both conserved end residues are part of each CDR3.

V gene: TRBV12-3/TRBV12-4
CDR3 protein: CASSYRREMNTEAFF

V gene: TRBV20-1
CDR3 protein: CSAPSLSSYNEQFF

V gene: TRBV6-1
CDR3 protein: CASSKEPVLAGGPSETQYF

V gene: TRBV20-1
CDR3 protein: CSAIGTSERREQYF

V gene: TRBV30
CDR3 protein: CAWSVQGTAYEQYF

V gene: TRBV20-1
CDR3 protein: CSAMREPYNEQFF

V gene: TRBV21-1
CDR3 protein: CASSNIAGGRGPTSYNEQFF

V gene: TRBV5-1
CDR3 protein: CASSGPDRGEIKAFF

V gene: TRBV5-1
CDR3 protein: CASKGTDTHYF

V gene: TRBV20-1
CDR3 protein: CSTGSLEQYF